A single sample gave rise to the 7 T cell receptor beta chains below, sequenced in a study of somatic mutations in cytotoxic T cells in rheumatoid arthritis. Generated by immunoSEQ multiplex PCR, the TCRdb table keeps only in-frame clones and is missing some. The profile shows tens of thousands of clones, around 75% of them singletons. The sample comprised CD8+ T cells sorted from blood. The receptors were sampled from an adult with rheumatoid arthritis.

The chain employs TRBV5-4 and TRBJ2-5; tentative D call: TRBD2 (7 bases). V was cut by 0 bases and J by 3 bases, with 15 bases left in between. The germline gives CDR1 SGHNT, CDR2 YYREEE (reference sequence). This CDR3 contains 16 residues. CDR3 in DNA: TGTGCCAGCAGCTTGGAGGGAGGGGGGGCAGAAGAGACCCAGTACTTC. It encodes CASSLEGGGAEETQYF.

V and J are TRBV7-2 and TRBJ2-3; 9 bases agree with TRBD2. There are 14 residues in the CDR3. The junction had 5 bases not matched to a gene; V was cut back by 5 bases and J by 5 bases. The germline V gene has CDR1 SGHTA and CDR2 FQGNSA. The CDR3 here is CASSTLAGLDTQYF. The CDR3 coding sequence is TGTGCCAGCAGCACGCTAGCGGGGTTAGATACGCAGTATTTT.

This sequence joins TRBV4-3 and TRBJ2-3, with 8 bases lining up with TRBD1. Germline CDR1 is LGHNA and CDR2 is YSLEER. Trimming took 4 bases from V and 4 from J; bases not matched to a gene: 7. This CDR3 has 15 amino acids. This CDR3 reads CASSPDRDGADTQYF. CDR3 DNA sequence: TGCGCCAGCAGCCCGGACAGGGATGGGGCAGATACGCAGTATTTT.

This clone was recorded only once. J is TRBJ2-1 and V is TRBV7-9, with D unclear. Between the trimmed V and J ends, which lost 2 bases and 0 bases, there was a span of 5 bases. Germline CDR1 and CDR2: SEHNR and FQNEAQ (reference sequence). This CDR3 has 14 residues. The CDR3 region is CASSLMGSYNEQFF. CDR3 DNA: TGTGCCAGCAGCTTAATGGGCTCCTACAATGAGCAGTTCTTC.

Details on this clone: Other DNA sequences in the sample encode the same CDR3. This rearrangement joins TRBV12-5 to TRBJ2-7; D remains unclear. The CDR3 has 16 amino acids. The germline V gene has CDR1 LGHNT and CDR2 FRNRAP. V was cut by 0 bases and J by 10 bases, with 22 bases left in between. The CDR3 DNA reads as TGTGCTAGTGGTTTGGTACCTCCGGCAGGCTTAAGCGAACAGTACTTC. It codes for CASGLVPPAGLSEQYF.

The rearrangement uses TRBV6-1 and TRBJ1-1; D gene uncertain. Germline V gene data show CDR1 as MNHNS and CDR2 as SASEGT. This CDR3 spans 15 amino acids. V was shortened by 5 bases and J by 4 bases, with 17 bases between the two germline ends. The CDR3 loop reads CASSPLWPLGTEAFF. CDR3 coding DNA: TGTGCCAGCAGTCCCCTTTGGCCTCTGGGCACTGAAGCTTTCTTT.

The chain uses TRBV25-1 and TRBJ1-4; no clear D. Germline V gene sequence: CDR1 MGHDK, CDR2 SYGVNS. The CDR3 spans 11 residues. V was clipped by 8 bases and J by 7 bases, with 8 bases between them. CDR3 amino acids: CASGSSEKLFF. For the CDR3, the DNA is TGTGCCAGCGGGTCAAGTGAAAAACTGTTTTTT.